This is a list of T cell receptor beta chains from one sample in a study of identical twins. TCRdb re-derived calls from the 5' RACE reads in MiXCR, one entry per CDR3 protein. The sample includes approximately 890,000 distinct CDR3 sequences, 12% seen only once; the top ten take 1.5% to 2%. These data also formed part of another study, on yellow fever vaccine responses in identical twins.

Sequencing was carried out using PBMCs. These receptors all come from a woman under 30 in good health. Both conserved end residues are part of each CDR3. The order of the fields is D gene, J gene, V gene, clone size, CDR3 protein, CDR3 DNA. D genes are given only for firm matches. For some rows the clone size is stated as once, few or many, or as a class when expanded; others skip it.

d_gene: TRBD2
j_gene: TRBJ2-1
v_gene: TRBV5-1
abundance: few
CDR3aa: CASSHRTSGRVSYNEQFF
CDR3nt: TGCGCCAGCAGCCACCGGACTAGCGGGAGAGTCTCCTACAATGAGCAGTTCTTC

d_gene: NA
j_gene: TRBJ2-1
v_gene: TRBV5-6
abundance: NA
CDR3aa: CASSFSWGERYNEQFF
CDR3nt: TGTGCCAGCAGCTTCTCCTGGGGGGAGCGGTACAATGAGCAGTTCTTC

d_gene: NA
j_gene: TRBJ1-4
v_gene: TRBV4-2
abundance: few
CDR3aa: CASSPAQGVSNEKLFF
CDR3nt: TGTGCCAGCAGCCCAGCCCAGGGAGTATCTAATGAAAAACTGTTTTTT

d_gene: NA
j_gene: TRBJ2-7
v_gene: TRBV9
abundance: few
CDR3aa: CASSVGATGVGEQYF
CDR3nt: TGTGCCAGCAGCGTGGGCGCGACGGGAGTGGGCGAGCAGTACTTC

d_gene: NA
j_gene: TRBJ2-1
v_gene: TRBV20-1
abundance: NA
CDR3aa: CSARDVGYNEQFF
CDR3nt: TGCAGTGCTAGAGATGTGGGGTACAATGAGCAGTTCTTC

d_gene: TRBD1
j_gene: TRBJ1-2
v_gene: TRBV20-1
abundance: few
CDR3aa: CSARDEGAYGYTF
CDR3nt: TGCAGTGCTAGAGACGAGGGGGCGTATGGCTACACCTTC

d_gene: NA
j_gene: TRBJ2-1
v_gene: TRBV5-1
abundance: few
CDR3aa: CASSLISGNNEQFF
CDR3nt: TGCGCCAGCAGCTTGATTTCAGGGAACAATGAGCAGTTCTTC

d_gene: TRBD1
j_gene: TRBJ2-6
v_gene: TRBV6-1
abundance: NA
CDR3aa: CASSESGQGISGANVLTF
CDR3nt: TGTGCCAGCAGTGAAAGCGGACAGGGAATCTCTGGGGCCAACGTCCTGACTTTC

d_gene: TRBD2
j_gene: TRBJ2-1
v_gene: TRBV5-1
abundance: medium-sized
CDR3aa: CASSLGLAGRLLDEQFF
CDR3nt: TGCGCCAGCAGCTTGGGACTAGCGGGGCGCTTATTGGATGAGCAGTTCTTC

d_gene: NA
j_gene: TRBJ2-1
v_gene: TRBV6-5
abundance: few
CDR3aa: CASSYGWGRANEQFF
CDR3nt: TGTGCCAGCAGTTACGGGTGGGGCAGGGCGAATGAGCAGTTCTTC

d_gene: TRBD1
j_gene: TRBJ1-6
v_gene: TRBV25-1
abundance: few
CDR3aa: CASSGPGQFPSPLHF
CDR3nt: TGTGCCAGCAGTGGGCCGGGACAGTTCCCTTCACCCCTCCACTTT

d_gene: TRBD2
j_gene: TRBJ2-1
v_gene: TRBV14
abundance: many
CDR3aa: CASSHWREGLNEQFF
CDR3nt: TGTGCCAGCAGCCACTGGCGGGAGGGCCTCAATGAGCAGTTCTTC

d_gene: NA
j_gene: TRBJ2-1
v_gene: TRBV28
abundance: NA
CDR3aa: CASSLGGSSYNEQSF
CDR3nt: TGTGCCAGCAGTTTAGGGGGAAGCTCCTACAATGAGCAGTCCTTC

d_gene: NA
j_gene: TRBJ2-2
v_gene: TRBV27
abundance: NA
CDR3aa: CARTARASTGELFF
CDR3nt: TGTGCCAGGACCGCTCGGGCGTCCACCGGGGAGCTGTTTTTT

d_gene: TRBD2
j_gene: TRBJ2-3
v_gene: TRBV28
abundance: NA
CDR3aa: CASSSEGGPADTQNF
CDR3nt: TGTGCCAGCTCGAGCGAGGGAGGGCCAGCAGATACGCAGAATTTT

d_gene: TRBD2
j_gene: TRBJ2-3
v_gene: TRBV7-8
abundance: many
CDR3aa: CASSLRLAGSTDTQYF
CDR3nt: TGTGCCAGCAGCTTACGGCTAGCGGGAAGCACAGATACGCAGTATTTT

d_gene: NA
j_gene: TRBJ1-1
v_gene: TRBV28
abundance: few
CDR3aa: CASSLGWVGNTEAFF
CDR3nt: TGTGCCAGCAGTTTGGGATGGGTCGGGAACACTGAAGCTTTCTTT

d_gene: TRBD2
j_gene: TRBJ2-3
v_gene: TRBV3-1
abundance: few
CDR3aa: CASSQGRLAGTGTDTQYF
CDR3nt: TGTGCCAGCAGCCAAGGTAGACTAGCGGGGACTGGAACAGATACGCAGTATTTT

d_gene: NA
j_gene: TRBJ1-1
v_gene: TRBV7-9
abundance: many
CDR3aa: CASSLGEGTEAFF
CDR3nt: TGTGCCAGCAGCCTAGGGGAGGGGACTGAAGCTTTCTTT

d_gene: TRBD1
j_gene: TRBJ2-1
v_gene: TRBV3-1
abundance: few
CDR3aa: CASSQVTGVSYNEQFF
CDR3nt: TGTGCCAGCAGCCAAGTAACAGGGGTCTCCTACAATGAGCAGTTCTTC

d_gene: TRBD2
j_gene: TRBJ2-3
v_gene: TRBV12-3/TRBV12-4
abundance: few
CDR3aa: CASSSRLALRWLDTQYF
CDR3nt: TGTGCCAGCAGCTCTAGACTAGCTCTAAGGTGGTTGGATACGCAGTATTTT

d_gene: NA
j_gene: TRBJ2-5
v_gene: TRBV3-1
abundance: few
CDR3aa: CASSSWSGVTVIETQYF
CDR3nt: TGTGCCAGCAGCTCGTGGTCGGGGGTCACTGTTATAGAGACCCAGTACTTC

d_gene: TRBD2
j_gene: TRBJ2-3
v_gene: TRBV20-1
abundance: NA
CDR3aa: CSARDLGEGTDTQYF
CDR3nt: TGCAGTGCTAGAGATCTGGGGGAGGGGACAGATACGCAGTATTTT

d_gene: NA
j_gene: TRBJ2-2
v_gene: TRBV19
abundance: NA
CDR3aa: CASTKPGVETGELFF
CDR3nt: TGTGCCAGTACCAAACCCGGGGTAGAGACCGGGGAGCTGTTTTTT

d_gene: TRBD1
j_gene: TRBJ1-5
v_gene: TRBV12-3/TRBV12-4
abundance: NA
CDR3aa: CASSTGQFNQPQHF
CDR3nt: TGTGCCAGCAGTACGGGACAGTTCAATCAGCCCCAGCATTTT

d_gene: NA
j_gene: TRBJ2-6
v_gene: TRBV11-2
abundance: NA
CDR3aa: CASSQALGGANVLTF
CDR3nt: TGTGCCAGCAGCCAGGCCCTGGGTGGGGCCAACGTCCTGACTTTC

d_gene: TRBD1
j_gene: TRBJ2-2
v_gene: TRBV5-1
abundance: NA
CDR3aa: CASRRETGFSTGELFF
CDR3nt: TGCGCCAGCAGGAGGGAGACAGGGTTCAGCACCGGGGAGCTGTTTTTT

d_gene: NA
j_gene: TRBJ2-2
v_gene: TRBV6-5
abundance: few
CDR3aa: CASSYRALTGELFF
CDR3nt: TGTGCCAGCAGTTACAGAGCTCTCACCGGGGAGCTGTTTTTT

d_gene: TRBD2
j_gene: TRBJ2-1
v_gene: TRBV12-3/TRBV12-4
abundance: many
CDR3aa: CASSFLLAGVGNEQFF
CDR3nt: TGTGCCAGCAGTTTTCTACTAGCGGGAGTGGGGAATGAGCAGTTCTTC

d_gene: TRBD1
j_gene: TRBJ2-1
v_gene: TRBV4-2
abundance: NA
CDR3aa: CASSQGLSGTGTLPSYNEQFF
CDR3nt: TGTGCCAGCAGCCAAGGACTGTCAGGGACAGGCACGTTACCTTCCTACAATGAGCAGTTCTTC

d_gene: TRBD2
j_gene: TRBJ2-1
v_gene: TRBV7-9
abundance: NA
CDR3aa: CASSEIAGGQNEQFF
CDR3nt: TGTGCCAGCAGCGAAATAGCGGGAGGGCAGAATGAGCAGTTCTTC

d_gene: NA
j_gene: TRBJ1-1
v_gene: TRBV5-1
abundance: few
CDR3aa: CASSPGTQEAFF
CDR3nt: TGCGCCAGCAGCCCAGGGACACAAGAAGCTTTCTTT

d_gene: NA
j_gene: TRBJ2-1
v_gene: TRBV12-3/TRBV12-4
abundance: few
CDR3aa: CASSLPILRSSYEQFF
CDR3nt: TGTGCCAGCAGTTTGCCCATACTCAGGAGTTCCTATGAGCAGTTCTTC

d_gene: TRBD2
j_gene: TRBJ2-3
v_gene: TRBV7-9
abundance: NA
CDR3aa: CASSTNSGGPGDTQYF
CDR3nt: TGTGCCAGCAGCACCAATAGCGGGGGGCCCGGAGATACGCAGTATTTT

d_gene: TRBD1
j_gene: TRBJ2-2
v_gene: TRBV4-1
abundance: NA
CDR3aa: CASSEMTGDTGELFF
CDR3nt: TGCGCCAGCAGCGAAATGACAGGGGACACCGGGGAGCTGTTTTTT

d_gene: NA
j_gene: TRBJ2-1
v_gene: TRBV7-3
abundance: NA
CDR3aa: CASSSTGSVEQFF
CDR3nt: TGTGCCAGCAGCTCCACAGGGTCAGTTGAGCAGTTCTTC

d_gene: TRBD1
j_gene: TRBJ1-1
v_gene: TRBV2
abundance: many
CDR3aa: CASRATGPLRTEAFF
CDR3nt: TGTGCCAGCAGGGCGACAGGGCCCCTGAGAACTGAAGCTTTCTTT

d_gene: TRBD2
j_gene: TRBJ2-7
v_gene: TRBV7-8
abundance: NA
CDR3aa: CASSLLRLAGGGNEQYF
CDR3nt: TGTGCCAGCAGCTTACTTCGACTAGCGGGAGGCGGGAACGAGCAGTACTTC

d_gene: NA
j_gene: TRBJ1-1
v_gene: TRBV3-1
abundance: NA
CDR3aa: CASSQRGSGTEAFF
CDR3nt: TGTGCCAGCAGCCAACGAGGGAGTGGAACTGAAGCTTTCTTT

d_gene: TRBD1
j_gene: TRBJ2-1
v_gene: TRBV6-5
abundance: many
CDR3aa: CASSYSDRGHEQFF
CDR3nt: TGTGCCAGCAGTTACTCGGACAGGGGCCATGAGCAGTTCTTC

d_gene: TRBD1
j_gene: TRBJ1-2
v_gene: TRBV19
abundance: NA
CDR3aa: CASSNAGQSLYGYTF
CDR3nt: TGTGCCAGTAGTAACGCGGGACAGAGCCTCTATGGCTACACCTTC

d_gene: TRBD1
j_gene: TRBJ1-1
v_gene: TRBV6-6
abundance: many
CDR3aa: CASSDRVGTEAFF
CDR3nt: TGTGCCAGCAGCGACAGGGTGGGCACTGAAGCTTTCTTT

d_gene: TRBD2
j_gene: TRBJ2-1
v_gene: TRBV28
abundance: few
CDR3aa: CASSLIQTRGLYNEQFF
CDR3nt: TGTGCCAGCAGTCTGATACAAACTAGGGGACTATACAATGAGCAGTTCTTC

d_gene: TRBD2
j_gene: TRBJ2-7
v_gene: TRBV29-1
abundance: few
CDR3aa: CSVETPGLAVEQYF
CDR3nt: TGCAGCGTTGAAACGCCTGGACTAGCGGTCGAGCAGTACTTC

d_gene: NA
j_gene: TRBJ1-1
v_gene: TRBV7-2
abundance: NA
CDR3aa: CASSLVGGLRTEAFF
CDR3nt: TGTGCCAGCAGCTTAGTCGGGGGGCTGCGGACTGAAGCTTTCTTT

d_gene: NA
j_gene: TRBJ2-1
v_gene: TRBV6-2/TRBV6-3
abundance: NA
CDR3aa: CASRSLQGGHEQFF
CDR3nt: TGTGCCAGCAGATCCCTGCAAGGGGGTCATGAGCAGTTCTTC

d_gene: TRBD2
j_gene: TRBJ2-5
v_gene: TRBV15
abundance: few
CDR3aa: CATSRDPSGRGMETQYF
CDR3nt: TGTGCCACCAGCAGAGATCCTAGCGGGAGGGGGATGGAGACCCAGTACTTC

d_gene: TRBD1
j_gene: TRBJ2-2
v_gene: TRBV4-1
abundance: NA
CDR3aa: CASSQPRDRYTGELFF
CDR3nt: TGCGCCAGCAGCCAACCTCGGGACAGATACACCGGGGAGCTGTTTTTT

d_gene: NA
j_gene: TRBJ2-3
v_gene: TRBV5-1
abundance: NA
CDR3aa: CASSFLGRVADTQYF
CDR3nt: TGCGCCAGCAGCTTTTTGGGCAGGGTGGCAGATACGCAGTATTTT

d_gene: NA
j_gene: TRBJ1-1
v_gene: TRBV12-3/TRBV12-4
abundance: once
CDR3aa: CASSLEGVATEAFF
CDR3nt: TGTGCCAGCAGTTTAGAGGGTGTTGCCACTGAAGCTTTCTTT

d_gene: NA
j_gene: TRBJ2-3
v_gene: TRBV20-1
abundance: many
CDR3aa: CSARPDRPGEADTQYF
CDR3nt: TGCAGTGCTAGACCCGACAGGCCGGGTGAGGCGGATACGCAGTATTTT